This is a list of T cell receptor beta chains from one sample in a study of cytomegalovirus exposure and HLA in healthy donors. The protocol was immunoSEQ multiplex PCR, while the TCRdb copy is restricted to in-frame clones and leaves out a portion. Among approximately 58,000 clones listed, 85% to 95% were seen once. Sequencing was performed on PBMCs. The receptors originated from a woman aged 18 to 35 in good health and CMV-seropositive. Both conserved end residues are part of each CDR3. The D gene is left open where the match is weak. Clone size is stated in some rows and not others, as once, few, many or a class when expanded.

.	TRBJ2-3	TRBV2	.	CASQGLGYSTDTQYF	TGTGCCAGCCAGGGACTGGGTTATTCCACAGATACGCAGTATTTT
TRBD2	TRBJ2-3	TRBV11-2	.	CASSLVAGGVVDTQYF	TGTGCCAGCAGCTTAGTTGCGGGGGGGGTGGTAGATACGCAGTATTTT
.	TRBJ1-2	TRBV6-5	.	CASSLDRSGYTF	TGTGCCAGCAGCCTCGACAGAAGTGGCTACACCTTC
TRBD2	TRBJ2-3	TRBV29-1	.	CSSGGGGAADTQYF	TGCAGCAGCGGGGGCGGGGGGGCAGCAGATACGCAGTATTTT
TRBD2	TRBJ2-3	TRBV7-2	.	CASSPGLAGWGTDTQYF	TGTGCCAGCAGCCCGGGACTAGCGGGATGGGGGACAGATACGCAGTATTTT
TRBD2	TRBJ2-7	TRBV2	.	CASSQRGSYEQYF	TGTGCCAGCAGCCAGCGGGGCTCCTACGAGCAGTACTTC
TRBD2	TRBJ2-1	TRBV28	.	CASRRTSGLAGVGGDNEQFF	TGTGCCAGCAGACGCACTTCGGGACTAGCGGGAGTAGGGGGGGACAATGAGCAGTTCTTC
.	TRBJ2-5	TRBV5-6	.	CASSLLSPETQYF	TGTGCCAGCAGCTTGCTTTCCCCGGAGACCCAGTACTTC
TRBD2	TRBJ2-3	TRBV5-6	.	CASSLALRLAGADTQYF	TGTGCCAGCAGCTTGGCCTTGAGACTAGCGGGAGCGGATACGCAGTATTTT
.	TRBJ1-2	TRBV12-2	.	CASRIRGGDYGYTF	TGTGCAAGTCGCATCCGGGGGGGCGACTATGGCTACACCTTC
.	TRBJ2-3	TRBV19	.	CASSPRGRGALDTQYF	TGTGCCAGTAGTCCCCGAGGCCGGGGGGCACTTGATACGCAGTATTTT
TRBD1	TRBJ2-2	TRBV5-1	once	CASSSRTGVSGELFF	TGCGCCAGCAGCTCCCGGACAGGGGTATCCGGGGAGCTGTTTTTT
.	TRBJ2-1	TRBV10-3	.	CAISVGENEQFF	TGTGCCATCAGTGTTGGAGAAAATGAGCAGTTCTTC
TRBD2	TRBJ2-3	TRBV28	.	CASSHPTSGGETDTQYF	TGTGCCAGCAGTCACCCGACTAGCGGGGGGGAGACAGATACGCAGTATTTT
TRBD1	TRBJ1-3	TRBV7-6	.	CASRPTGGLYGNTIYF	TGTGCCAGCAGGCCCACAGGGGGCCTATATGGAAACACCATATATTTT
.	TRBJ2-7	TRBV6-5	.	CASSYGQGNYEQYF	TGTGCCAGCAGTTACGGTCAGGGAAACTACGAGCAGTACTTC
.	TRBJ2-2	TRBV28	.	CASSLLIGVRVGELFF	TGTGCCAGCAGCCTCCTTATCGGAGTCCGGGTCGGGGAGCTGTTTTTT
TRBD1	TRBJ1-3	TRBV2	once	CASSQKDRGRSGNTIYF	TGTGCCAGCAGTCAAAAAGACAGGGGGCGAAGCGGAAACACCATATATTTT
.	TRBJ1-5	TRBV5-8	.	CASSLAGQGYNQPQHF	TGTGCCAGCAGCTTGGCAGGGCAGGGTTATAATCAGCCCCAGCATTTT
.	TRBJ2-5	TRBV7-9	.	CASSLGLAETQYF	TGTGCCAGCAGCTTAGGGTTAGCAGAGACCCAGTACTTC
.	TRBJ1-1	TRBV27	.	CASSPNRVAGGTEAFF	TGTGCCAGCAGTCCCAACAGGGTGGCGGGGGGGACTGAAGCTTTCTTT
TRBD1	TRBJ2-3	TRBV10-3	.	CAISERGQISTDTQYF	TGTGCCATCAGTGAAAGGGGACAGATTAGCACAGATACGCAGTATTTT
.	TRBJ1-2	TRBV28	.	CASSNEGYTF	TGTGCCAGCAGCAATGAGGGCTACACCTTC
.	TRBJ1-2	TRBV9	.	CASSSEVGIYGYTF	TGTGCCAGCAGCTCGGAGGTGGGGATCTATGGCTACACCTTC
TRBD1	TRBJ1-1	TRBV9	once	CASSLRGQGEAFF	TGTGCCAGCAGCCTAAGGGGGCAGGGTGAAGCTTTCTTT